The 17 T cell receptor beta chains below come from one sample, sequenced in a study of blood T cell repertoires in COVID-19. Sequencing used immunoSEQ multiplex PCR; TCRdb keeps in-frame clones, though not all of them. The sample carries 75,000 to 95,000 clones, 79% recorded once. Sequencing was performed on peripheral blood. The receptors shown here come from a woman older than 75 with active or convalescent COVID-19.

The CDR3 DNA is TGTGCCAGCAGCGCCGGGACAGGGAATCAGCCCCAGCATTTT. Amino acids: CASSAGTGNQPQHF. This chain connects TRBV9 to TRBJ1-5; 9 bases align to TRBD1. Germline V gene sequence: CDR1 SGDLS, CDR2 YYNGEE. This CDR3 spans 14 amino acids. V was clipped by 3 bases and J by 4 bases; unmatched bases: 2.

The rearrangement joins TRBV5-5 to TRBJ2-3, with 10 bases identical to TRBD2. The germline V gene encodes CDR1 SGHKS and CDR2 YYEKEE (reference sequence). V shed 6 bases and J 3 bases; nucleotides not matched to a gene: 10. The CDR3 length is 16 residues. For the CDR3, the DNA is TGTGCCAGCAACCAATCCGGGACTAGCGCTACAGATACGCAGTATTTT. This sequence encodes CASNQSGTSATDTQYF.

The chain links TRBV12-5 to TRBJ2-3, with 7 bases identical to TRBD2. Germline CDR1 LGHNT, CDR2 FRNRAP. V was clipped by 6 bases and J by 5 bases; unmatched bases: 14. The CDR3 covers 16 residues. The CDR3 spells CASGRGLSGGIDTQYF. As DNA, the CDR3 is TGTGCTAGTGGCCGGGGACTTTCGGGAGGTATAGATACGCAGTATTTT.

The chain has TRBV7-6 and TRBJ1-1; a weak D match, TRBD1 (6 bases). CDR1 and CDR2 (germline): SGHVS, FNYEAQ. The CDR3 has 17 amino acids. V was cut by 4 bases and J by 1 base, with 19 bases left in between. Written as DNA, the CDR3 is TGTGCCAGCAGCTACGGGCCAGGGGTCCACTCGAACACTGAAGCTTTCTTT. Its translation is CASSYGPGVHSNTEAFF.

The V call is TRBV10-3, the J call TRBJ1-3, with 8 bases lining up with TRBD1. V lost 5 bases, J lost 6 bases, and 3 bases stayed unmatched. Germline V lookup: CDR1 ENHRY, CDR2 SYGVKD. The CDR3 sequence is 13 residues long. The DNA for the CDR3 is TGTGCCATCAGTACGGACAGGGAAAACACCATATATTTT. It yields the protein CAISTDRENTIYF.

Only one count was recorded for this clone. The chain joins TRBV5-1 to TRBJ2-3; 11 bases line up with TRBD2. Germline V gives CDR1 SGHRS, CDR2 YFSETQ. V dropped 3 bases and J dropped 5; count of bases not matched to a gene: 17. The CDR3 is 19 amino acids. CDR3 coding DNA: TGCGCCAGCAGCTGGGGTCCCGGGACTAGCGGAGCTTCAGTAGATACGCAGTATTTT. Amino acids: CASSWGPGTSGASVDTQYF.

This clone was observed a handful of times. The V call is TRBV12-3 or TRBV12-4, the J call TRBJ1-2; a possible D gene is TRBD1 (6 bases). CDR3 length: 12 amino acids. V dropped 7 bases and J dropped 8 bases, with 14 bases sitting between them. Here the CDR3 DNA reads TGTGCCAGCATTTCCACCAGGGGCGGCTACACCTTC. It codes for CASISTRGGYTF.

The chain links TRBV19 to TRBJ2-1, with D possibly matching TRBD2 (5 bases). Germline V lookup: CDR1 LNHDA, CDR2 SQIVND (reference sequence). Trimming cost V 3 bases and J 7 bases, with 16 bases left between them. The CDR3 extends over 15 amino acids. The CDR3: CASSILGASRNEQFF. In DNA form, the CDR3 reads TGTGCCAGTAGTATTTTGGGAGCTAGCAGGAATGAGCAGTTCTTC.

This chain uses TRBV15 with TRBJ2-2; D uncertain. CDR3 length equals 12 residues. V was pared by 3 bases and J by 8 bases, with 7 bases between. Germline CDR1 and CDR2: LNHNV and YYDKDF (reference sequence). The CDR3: CATSSLEGELFF. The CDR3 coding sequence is TGTGCCACCAGCAGCCTTGAGGGGGAGCTGTTTTTT.

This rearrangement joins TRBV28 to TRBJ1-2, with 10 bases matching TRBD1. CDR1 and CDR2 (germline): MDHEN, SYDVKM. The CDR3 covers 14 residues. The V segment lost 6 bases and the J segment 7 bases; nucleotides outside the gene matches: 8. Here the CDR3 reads CASRPGQGRVGYTF. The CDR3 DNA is TGTGCCAGCAGACCGGGACAGGGGAGAGTTGGCTACACCTTC.

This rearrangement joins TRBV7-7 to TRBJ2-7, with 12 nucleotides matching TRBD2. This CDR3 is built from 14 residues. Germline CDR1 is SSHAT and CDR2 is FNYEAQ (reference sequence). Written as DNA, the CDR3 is TGTGCTAGACCCGGGACTAGCGGGTCCTACGAGCAGTACTTC. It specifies CARPGTSGSYEQYF.

The chain's CDR3 is CASSKTVNTEAFF. Written as DNA, the CDR3 is TGTGCCAGCAGCAAAACGGTGAACACTGAAGCTTTCTTT. The rearrangement joins TRBV6-5 to TRBJ1-1, with no clear D. Trimming took 6 bases from V and 0 from J, leaving 8 bases between them. The CDR3 loop spans 13 amino acids. Germline V lookup: CDR1 MNHEY, CDR2 SVGAGI.

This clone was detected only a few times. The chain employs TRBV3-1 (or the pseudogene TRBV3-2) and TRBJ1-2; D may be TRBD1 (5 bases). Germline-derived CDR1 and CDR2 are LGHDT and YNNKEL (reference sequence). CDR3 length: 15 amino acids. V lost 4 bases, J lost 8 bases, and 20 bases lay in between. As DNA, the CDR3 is TGTGCCAGCAGCCGTCCGGGTCAGGGCAGATGGGGCTACACCTTC. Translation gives CASSRPGQGRWGYTF.

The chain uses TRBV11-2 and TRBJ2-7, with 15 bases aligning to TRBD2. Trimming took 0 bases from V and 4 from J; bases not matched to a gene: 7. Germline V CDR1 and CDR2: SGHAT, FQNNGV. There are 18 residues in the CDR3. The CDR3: CASSLDRRTSGRAYEQYF. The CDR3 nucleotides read TGTGCCAGCAGCTTAGATAGGCGGACTAGCGGGAGGGCTTACGAGCAGTACTTC.

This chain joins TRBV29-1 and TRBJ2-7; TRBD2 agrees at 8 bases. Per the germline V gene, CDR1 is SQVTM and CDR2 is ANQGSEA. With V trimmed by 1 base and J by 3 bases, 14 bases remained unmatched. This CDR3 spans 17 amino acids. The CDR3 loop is CSVEVGASGSPLYEQYF. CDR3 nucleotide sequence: TGCAGCGTTGAAGTGGGGGCCAGCGGGAGTCCCCTCTACGAGCAGTACTTC.

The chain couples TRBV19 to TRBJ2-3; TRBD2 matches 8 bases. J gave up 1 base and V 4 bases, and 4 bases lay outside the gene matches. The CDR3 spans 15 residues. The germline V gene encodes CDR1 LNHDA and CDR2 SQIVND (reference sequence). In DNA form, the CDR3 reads TGTGCCAGTAGTAATCTAGCGGGTCGCACAGATACGCAGTATTTT. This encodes CASSNLAGRTDTQYF.

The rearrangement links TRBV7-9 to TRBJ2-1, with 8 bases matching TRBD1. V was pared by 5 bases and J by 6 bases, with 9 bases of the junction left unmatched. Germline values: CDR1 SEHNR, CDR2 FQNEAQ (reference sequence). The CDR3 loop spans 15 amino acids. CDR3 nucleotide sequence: TGTGCCAGCAGCCCGGGAGCGGACAGGGTCAATGAGCAGTTCTTC. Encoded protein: CASSPGADRVNEQFF.